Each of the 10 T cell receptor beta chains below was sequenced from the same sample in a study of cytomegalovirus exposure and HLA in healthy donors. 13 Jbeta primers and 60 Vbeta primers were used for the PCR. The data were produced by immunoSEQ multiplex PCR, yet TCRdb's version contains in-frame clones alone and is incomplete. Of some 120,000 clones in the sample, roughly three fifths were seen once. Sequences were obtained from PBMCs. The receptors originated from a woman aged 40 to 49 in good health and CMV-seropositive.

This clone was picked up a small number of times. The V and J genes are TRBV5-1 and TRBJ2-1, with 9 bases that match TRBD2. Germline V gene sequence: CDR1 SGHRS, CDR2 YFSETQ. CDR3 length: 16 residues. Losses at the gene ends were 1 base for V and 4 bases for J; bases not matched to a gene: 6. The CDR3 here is CASSLPHTSGYNEQFF. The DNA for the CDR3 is TGCGCCAGCAGCTTGCCCCACACTAGCGGGTACAATGAGCAGTTCTTC.

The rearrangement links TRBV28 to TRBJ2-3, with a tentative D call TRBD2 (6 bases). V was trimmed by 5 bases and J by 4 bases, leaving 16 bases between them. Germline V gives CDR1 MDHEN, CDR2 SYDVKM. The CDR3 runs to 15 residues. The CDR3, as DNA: TGTGCCAGCAGTGGAGGGGCCGGGCCCCCAGATACGCAGTATTTT. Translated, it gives CASSGGAGPPDTQYF.

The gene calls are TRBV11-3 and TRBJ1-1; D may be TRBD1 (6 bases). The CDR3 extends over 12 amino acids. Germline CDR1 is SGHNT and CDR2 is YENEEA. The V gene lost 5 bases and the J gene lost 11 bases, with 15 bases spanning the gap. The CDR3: CASSVGEGEAFF. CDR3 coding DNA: TGTGCCAGCAGCGTTGGTGAGGGGGAGGCTTTCTTT.

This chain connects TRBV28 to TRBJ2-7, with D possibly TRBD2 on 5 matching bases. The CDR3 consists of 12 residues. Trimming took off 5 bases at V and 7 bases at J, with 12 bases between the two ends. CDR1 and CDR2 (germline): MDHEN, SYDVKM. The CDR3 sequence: CASSRRLAEQYF. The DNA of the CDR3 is TGTGCCAGCAGTCGACGCTTAGCGGAGCAGTACTTC. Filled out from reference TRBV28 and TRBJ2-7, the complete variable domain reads DVKVTQSSRYLVKRTGEKVFLECVQDMDHENMFWYRQDPGLGLRLIYFSYDVKMKEKGDIPEGYSVSREKKERFSLILESASTNQTSMYLCASSRRLAEQYFGPGTRLTVT.

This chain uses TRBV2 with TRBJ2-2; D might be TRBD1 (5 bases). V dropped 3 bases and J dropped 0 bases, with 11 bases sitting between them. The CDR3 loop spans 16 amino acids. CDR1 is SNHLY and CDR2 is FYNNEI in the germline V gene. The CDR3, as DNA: TGTGCCAGCAGTGAGCAGGGTATCACGAACACCGGGGAGCTGTTTTTT. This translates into CASSEQGITNTGELFF.

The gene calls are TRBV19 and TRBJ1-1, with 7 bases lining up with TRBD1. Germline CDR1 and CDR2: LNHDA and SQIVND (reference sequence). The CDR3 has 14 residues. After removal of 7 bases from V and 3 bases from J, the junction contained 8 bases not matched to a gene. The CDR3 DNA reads TGTGCCAGTAATAAAAACAGGGGTGACACTGAAGCTTTCTTT. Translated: CASNKNRGDTEAFF.

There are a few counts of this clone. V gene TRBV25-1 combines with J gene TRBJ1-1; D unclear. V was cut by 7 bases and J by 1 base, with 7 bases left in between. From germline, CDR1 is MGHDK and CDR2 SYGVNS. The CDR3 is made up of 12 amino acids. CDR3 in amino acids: CASTDGNTEAFF. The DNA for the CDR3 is TGTGCCAGCACTGACGGGAACACTGAAGCTTTCTTT.

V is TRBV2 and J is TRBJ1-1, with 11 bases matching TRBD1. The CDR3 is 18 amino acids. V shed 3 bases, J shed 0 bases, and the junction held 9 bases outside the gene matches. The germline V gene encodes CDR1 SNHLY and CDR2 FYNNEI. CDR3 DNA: TGTGCCAGCAGTGAGAGGACAGGGGGCGCGTTCATGAACACTGAAGCTTTCTTT. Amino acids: CASSERTGGAFMNTEAFF.

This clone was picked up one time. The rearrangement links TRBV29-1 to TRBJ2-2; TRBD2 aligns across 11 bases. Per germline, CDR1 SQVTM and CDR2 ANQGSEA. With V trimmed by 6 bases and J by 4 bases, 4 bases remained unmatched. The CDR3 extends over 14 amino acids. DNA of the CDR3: TGCAGCGTCCCCGGGACTAGCGGCACCGGGGAGCTGTTTTTT. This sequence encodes CSVPGTSGTGELFF.

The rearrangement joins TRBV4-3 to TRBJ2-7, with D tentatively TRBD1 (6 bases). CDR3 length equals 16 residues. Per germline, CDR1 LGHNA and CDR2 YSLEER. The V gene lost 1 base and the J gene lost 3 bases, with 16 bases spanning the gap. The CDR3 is CASSQASDRELYEQYF. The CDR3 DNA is TGCGCCAGCAGCCAAGCCTCGGACAGAGAACTCTACGAGCAGTACTTC.